This T cell receptor (beta chain) came from a study of blood T cell repertoires in COVID-19. The protocol was immunoSEQ multiplex PCR, while the TCRdb copy is restricted to in-frame clones and leaves out a portion. Of about 320,000 clones in the sample, around 85% are singletons; the top ten hold 1.5% to 2%. The length of the CDR3 is 16 residues. V gave up 7 bases and J gave up 0 bases; unmatched junction bases: 6. Germline V gene data show CDR1 as MDHEN and CDR2 as SYDVKM. The sequence was collected from a woman aged 30 to 39 who had been exposed to COVID-19. The sequenced material came from PBMCs or T cells enriched from blood (not recorded which). The chain recombines TRBV28 with TRBJ2-2; 9 nucleotides match TRBD2. CDR3 in amino acids: CASTAGGISNTGELFF. CDR3 in DNA: TGTGCCAGCACTGCGGGGGGGATTTCGAACACCGGGGAGCTGTTTTTT.